The T cell receptor beta chain under discussion was sequenced for a study of T cells in Graves' hyperthyroidism and ophthalmopathy. From RNA transcripts, TCR beta CDR3 regions were amplified. The TCR CDR3 first-round RT-PCR relied on the HTBI primer set. Using its own MiXCR run on the multiplex PCR reads, TCRdb lists one record per CDR3 protein. In the table there are some 360,000 distinct CDR3 sequences, 15% to 20% of which are singletons. This clonotype came up many times. The V gene end was trimmed by 2 bases and the J gene end by 6 bases; junction bases not matched to a gene: 20. Germline-derived CDR1 and CDR2 are SGHRS and YFSETQ. This CDR3 region has 19 residues.

The clonotype comes from a woman in her forties with Graves' ophthalmopathy. J is TRBJ1-2 and V is TRBV5-1; TRBD1 matches at 9 bases. The specimen was blood. The DNA for the CDR3 is TGCGCCAGCAGCTTTTCACTCCCTTTCACAGGGGGCGCGGAGAATGGCTACACCTTC. As protein: CASSFSLPFTGGAENGYTF.